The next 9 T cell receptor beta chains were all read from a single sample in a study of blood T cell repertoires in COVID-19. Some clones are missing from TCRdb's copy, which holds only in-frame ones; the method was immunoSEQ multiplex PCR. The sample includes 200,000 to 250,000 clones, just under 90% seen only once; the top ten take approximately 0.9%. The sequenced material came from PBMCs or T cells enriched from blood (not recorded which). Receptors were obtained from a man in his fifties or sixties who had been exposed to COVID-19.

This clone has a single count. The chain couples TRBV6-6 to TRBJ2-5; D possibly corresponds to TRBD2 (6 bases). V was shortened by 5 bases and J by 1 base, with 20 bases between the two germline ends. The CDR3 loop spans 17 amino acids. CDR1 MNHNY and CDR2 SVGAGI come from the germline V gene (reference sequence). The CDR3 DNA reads TGTGCCAGCAGTCGCCTTGGGACTTCCGACTTCCAAGAGACCCAGTACTTC. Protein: CASSRLGTSDFQETQYF.

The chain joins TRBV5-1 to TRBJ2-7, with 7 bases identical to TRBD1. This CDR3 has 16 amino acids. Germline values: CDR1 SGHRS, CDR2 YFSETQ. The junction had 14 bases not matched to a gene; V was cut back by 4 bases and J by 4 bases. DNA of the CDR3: TGCGCCAGCAGCAAAACCTCCGGGACAGCGAATTACGAGCAGTACGTC. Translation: CASSKTSGTANYEQYV.

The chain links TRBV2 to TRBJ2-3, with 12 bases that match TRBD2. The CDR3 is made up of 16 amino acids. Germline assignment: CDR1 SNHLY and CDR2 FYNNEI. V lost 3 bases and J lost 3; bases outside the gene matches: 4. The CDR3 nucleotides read TGTGCCAGCAGTGAGCTAGCGGGGGGGCTAACAGATACGCAGTATTTT. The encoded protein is CASSELAGGLTDTQYF.

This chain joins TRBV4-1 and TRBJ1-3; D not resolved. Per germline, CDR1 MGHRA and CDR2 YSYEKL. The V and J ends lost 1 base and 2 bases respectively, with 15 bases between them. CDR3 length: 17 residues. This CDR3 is CASSQAATIVAGNTIYF. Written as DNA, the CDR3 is TGCGCCAGCAGCCAAGCAGCGACCATTGTTGCTGGAAACACCATATATTTT.

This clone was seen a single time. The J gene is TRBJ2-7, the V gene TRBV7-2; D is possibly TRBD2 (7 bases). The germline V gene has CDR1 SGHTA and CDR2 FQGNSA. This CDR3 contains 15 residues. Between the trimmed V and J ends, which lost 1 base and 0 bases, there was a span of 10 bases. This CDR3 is CASSLGGGSSYEQYF. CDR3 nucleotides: TGTGCCAGCAGCTTAGGGGGGGGCAGCTCCTACGAGCAGTACTTC.

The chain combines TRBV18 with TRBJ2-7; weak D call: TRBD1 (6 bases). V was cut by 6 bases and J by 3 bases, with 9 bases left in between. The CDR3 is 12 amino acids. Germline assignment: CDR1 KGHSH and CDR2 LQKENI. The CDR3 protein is CASSGTLYEQYF. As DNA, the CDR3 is TGTGCCAGCTCCGGGACACTCTACGAGCAGTACTTC.

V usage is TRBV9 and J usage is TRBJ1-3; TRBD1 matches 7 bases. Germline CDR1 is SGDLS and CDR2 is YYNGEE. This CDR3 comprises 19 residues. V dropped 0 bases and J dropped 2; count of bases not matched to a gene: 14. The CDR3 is CASSVAFDSGGIAGNTIYF. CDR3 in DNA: TGTGCCAGCAGCGTAGCCTTTGATTCAGGGGGGATAGCTGGAAACACCATATATTTT.

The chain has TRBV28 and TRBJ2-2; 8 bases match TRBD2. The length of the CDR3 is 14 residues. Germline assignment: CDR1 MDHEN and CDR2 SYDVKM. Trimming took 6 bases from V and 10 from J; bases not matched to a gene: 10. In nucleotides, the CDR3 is TGTGCCAGCAGCTCCGGGACTAGTCGTTTGGAGCTGTTTTTT. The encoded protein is CASSSGTSRLELFF.

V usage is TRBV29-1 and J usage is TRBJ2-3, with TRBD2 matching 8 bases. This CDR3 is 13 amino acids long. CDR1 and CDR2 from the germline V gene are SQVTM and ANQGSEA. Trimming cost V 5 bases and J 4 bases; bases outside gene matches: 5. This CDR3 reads CSVRSGGADTQYF. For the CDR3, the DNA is TGCAGCGTTAGAAGCGGGGGAGCAGATACGCAGTATTTT.